One T cell receptor beta chain is described in this entry. Per the germline V gene, CDR1 is SGHNT and CDR2 is YYREEE (reference sequence). The CDR3 consists of 18 residues. After removal of 4 bases from V and 0 bases from J, the junction contained 10 bases not matched to a gene. Patients of the Seattle cohort, enrolled during active infection, were followed longitudinally. Source study methods: How many nucleated cells were present was estimated from reference gene primer amplification. Only in-frame clones appear in the TCRdb table, and some are missing; sequencing was by immunoSEQ multiplex PCR. The V and J calls and clone size are taken from that table; D and trimming were inferred from the DNA. The sample lists some 300,000 clones, 85% to 90% occurring once. The sample originates from a study of blood T cell repertoires in COVID-19.

The J gene is TRBJ2-6, the V gene TRBV5-4; TRBD1 matches at 7 bases. The sequence was obtained from a woman between 40 and 50 years old with COVID-19, enrolled during active disease. The sample taken for sequencing was peripheral blood. Written as DNA, the CDR3 is TGTGCCAGCAGCGGGGGACAGTTTCCGAACTCTGGGGCCAACGTCCTGACTTTC. Translated, it gives CASSGGQFPNSGANVLTF.